This T cell receptor beta chain is drawn from a study of cytomegalovirus exposure and HLA in healthy donors. Overall study results and limits: Later analysis placed DRB1 highest and HLA-C lowest in TCR association rates, which differed by HLA locus. Some segments of the V type, notably TRBV6-2 and TRBV6-3, were excluded as indistinguishable.

This PCR relied on a set of 60 Vbeta primers and 13 Jbeta primers. Only in-frame clones appear in the TCRdb table, and some are missing; sequencing was by immunoSEQ multiplex PCR. The sample is made up of almost 45,000 clones, and the top ten hold approximately 8.8% of it. Of note for this clone: The antigen is not known.

Trimming at V came to 2 bases and at J to 5 bases, leaving 6 bases not matched to a gene. Germline-derived CDR1 and CDR2 are KGHSH and LQKENI. The CDR3 runs to 17 residues. Sequencing was performed on PBMCs. The clonotype was recovered from a male donor in good health and CMV-seronegative. V usage is TRBV18 and J usage is TRBJ2-2; 12 bases map to TRBD1. The CDR3 loop reads CASSPGTGGVLTGELFF. The CDR3 nucleotides are TGTGCCAGCTCACCAGGGACAGGGGGCGTATTGACCGGGGAGCTGTTTTTT.